The table lists the clone carrying this TCR beta chain with a few counts. The sample originates from a study of T-cell reconstitution after alpha-beta-depleted transplantation in children. The CDR3 spans 15 residues. Germline CDR1 SQVTM, CDR2 ANQGSEA. Trimming cost V 5 bases and J 1 base, with 16 bases left between them. Molecular barcoding with unique molecular identifiers was used for the TCRbeta library. TCRdb independently ran MiXCR on the PCR reads; one entry per CDR3 protein. The table includes a few hundred thousand distinct CDR3 sequences, roughly 22% detected once. This receptor was taken from a human donor who donated a stem cell graft to a child with acute myeloid leukemia. The chain joins TRBV29-1 to TRBJ2-3, with a possible D match to TRBD1 (6 bases). Here the sequenced sample was PBMCs from the stem cell graft donor, taken from the stem cell graft. The CDR3 loop is CSVRGTDWGTDTQYF. The CDR3 bases are TGCAGCGTTAGGGGGACCGACTGGGGCACAGATACGCAGTATTTT.